Below, 14 T cell receptor beta chains from the same sample are listed, as sequenced in a study of T cell responses to AZD1222 COVID-19 vaccine. Data came from immunoSEQ multiplex PCR; TCRdb stores just in-frame clones and leaves some out. The sample includes around 140,000 clones, 80% to 95% of them seen just once. Here the sequenced sample was peripheral blood, taken on day 0 of AZD1222 vaccination. These receptors were obtained from an adult in good health.

The chain has TRBV7-2 and TRBJ1-4, with D hard to call. CDR3 length: 13 amino acids. V was pared by 4 bases and J by 8 bases, with 11 bases between. Germline CDR1 and CDR2: SGHTA and FQGNSA. The CDR3 nucleotides are TGTGCCAGCAGCTCCCGACTTGGAGAAAAACTGTTTTTT. Translating gives CASSSRLGEKLFF.

CDR3 DNA sequence: TGTGCCAGCAGAAACCCCGATGAGGATACGCAGTATTTT. Its protein is CASRNPDEDTQYF. The chain joins TRBV6-5 to TRBJ2-3; D is unresolved. The CDR3 length is 13 residues. Trimming stripped 6 bases from V and 6 bases from J, with 13 bases between. Germline-derived CDR1 and CDR2 are MNHEY and SVGAGI.

This clone showed up just once. V usage is TRBV2 and J usage is TRBJ1-2, with a possible D match to TRBD1 (5 bases). Germline CDR1 and CDR2: SNHLY and FYNNEI. The V end was cut by 8 bases, the J end by 0 bases, with 31 bases between. The CDR3 sequence is 20 residues long. The CDR3 reads CASRTKPTFLPRQPNYGYTF. CDR3 DNA: TGTGCCAGCCGAACCAAGCCCACTTTTTTACCCCGACAGCCTAACTATGGCTACACCTTC. Looking up the rest from reference TRBV2 and TRBJ1-2 gives the full variable domain: EPEVTQTPSHQVTQMGQEVILRCVPISNHLYFYWYRQILGQKVEFLVSFYNNEISEKSEIFDDQFSVERPDGSNFTLKIRSTKLEDSAMYFCASRTKPTFLPRQPNYGYTFGSGTRLTVV.

This clone was detected only once. The rearrangement uses TRBV6-4 and TRBJ1-2; a possible D gene is TRBD1 (6 bases). This CDR3 has 17 amino acids. V was trimmed by 5 bases and J by 0 bases, leaving 19 bases between them. The V gene's germline CDR1 is MRHNA and CDR2 SNTAGT. The CDR3 region is CASSPFGTLWTNYGYTF. The DNA for the CDR3 is TGTGCCAGCAGTCCTTTTGGGACACTATGGACTAACTATGGCTACACCTTC.

The chain joins TRBV12-3 or TRBV12-4 to TRBJ1-5; D is ambiguous. The CDR3 has 13 residues. V was cut by 2 bases and J by 7 bases, with 9 bases left in between. CDR3 nucleotides: TGTGCCAGCAGTTTATCGTTTGGGCAGCCCCAGCATTTT. Translated: CASSLSFGQPQHF.

The V and J genes are TRBV30 and TRBJ2-7; D is unresolved. CDR3 length equals 16 residues. CDR1 and CDR2 from the germline V gene are GTSNPN and SVGIG (reference sequence). V lost 0 bases, J lost 0 bases, and 15 bases lay in between. The CDR3 sequence: CAWSVRPPDPSYEQYF. The CDR3, as DNA: TGTGCCTGGAGTGTACGCCCGCCAGACCCCTCCTACGAGCAGTACTTC.

CDR3 in amino acids: CASSHGGRGSTDTQYF. The CDR3, as DNA: TGTGCCAGCAGCCACGGCGGAAGGGGGAGCACAGATACGCAGTATTTT. The chain links TRBV7-3 to TRBJ2-3; the D gene is possibly TRBD1 (6 bases). The germline gives CDR1 SGHTA, CDR2 FQGTGA. V was cut by 5 bases and J by 0 bases, with 15 bases left in between. This CDR3 is built from 16 residues. The full variable domain, completed using reference TRBV7-3 and TRBJ2-3, is GAGVSQTPSNKVTEKGKYVELRCDPISGHTALYWYRQSLGQGPEFLIYFQGTGAADDSGLPNDRFFAVRPEGSVSTLKIQRTERGDSAVYLCASSHGGRGSTDTQYFGPGTRLTVL.

V usage is TRBV9 and J usage is TRBJ2-7, with 7 bases identical to TRBD2. The CDR3 runs 14 residues. Looked up from germline, CDR1 is SGDLS and CDR2 is YYNGEE. V lost 3 bases to trimming and J lost 2 bases; unmatched junction nucleotides: 5. The CDR3 sequence: CASSGLATTYEQYF. CDR3 coding DNA: TGTGCCAGCAGCGGACTAGCTACAACCTACGAGCAGTACTTC.

The chain couples TRBV2 to TRBJ1-1; D may be TRBD1 (5 bases). This CDR3 is built from 14 residues. Trimming took 6 bases from V and 8 from J, leaving 19 bases between them. Germline assignment: CDR1 SNHLY and CDR2 FYNNEI. CDR3 loop: CASRPTDTWVEAFF. The DNA of the CDR3 is TGTGCCAGCAGACCTACGGACACTTGGGTAGAAGCTTTCTTT.

This clone has more than one count but fewer than ten. CDR3 protein: CASSSGPWDGYTF. The CDR3 DNA sequence: TGTGCCAGCAGTTCTGGGCCTTGGGATGGCTACACCTTC. The chain recombines TRBV12-3 or TRBV12-4 with TRBJ1-2; D unclear. The CDR3 is made up of 13 amino acids. V was cut by 4 bases and J by 6 bases, with 12 bases left in between.

The chain is built from TRBV2 and TRBJ1-1; D gene uncertain. Trimming removed 7 bases from V and 11 bases from J, with 35 bases in between. Germline loops: CDR1 SNHLY, CDR2 FYNNEI. The CDR3 is made up of 18 amino acids. This CDR3 reads CASKEREIGVTAGVEAFF. In DNA, the CDR3 is TGTGCCAGCAAGGAGAGAGAGATTGGGGTAACAGCCGGGGTGGAGGCTTTCTTT.

The CDR3 here is CARRPVYPGTGLTDTQYF. CDR3 DNA sequence: TGTGCTAGACGCCCCGTATACCCCGGGACAGGCCTCACAGATACGCAGTATTTT. The chain links TRBV12-5 to TRBJ2-3; 8 bases match TRBD1. After removal of 9 bases from V and 2 bases from J, the junction contained 19 bases not matched to a gene. The length of the CDR3 is 18 residues. Germline lookup yields CDR1 LGHNT and CDR2 FRNRAP.

This clone was picked up a small number of times. The V gene is TRBV5-4, the J gene TRBJ1-5; D possibly corresponds to TRBD1 (5 bases). The CDR3 is 13 amino acids. V lost 4 bases, J lost 3 bases, and 8 bases lay in between. Germline CDR1 reads SGHNT; CDR2 reads YYREEE (reference sequence). The CDR3 nucleotides are TGTGCCAGCAGCCTAGGACACAATCAGCCCCAGCATTTT. This sequence encodes CASSLGHNQPQHF. Using reference TRBV5-4 and TRBJ1-5 for the parts outside the CDR3, the full variable domain is ETGVTQSPTHLIKTRGQQVTLRCSSQSGHNTVSWYQQALGQGPQFIFQYYREEENGRGNFPPRFSGLQFPNYSSELNVNALELDDSALYLCASSLGHNQPQHFGDGTRLSIL.

This sequence joins TRBV4-1 and TRBJ1-2; the D gene is possibly TRBD1 (5 bases). There are 16 residues in the CDR3. Germline V gives CDR1 MGHRA, CDR2 YSYEKL. Trimming removed 0 bases from V and 6 bases from J, with 17 bases in between. In DNA form, the CDR3 reads TGCGCCAGCAGCCAAGATAACAGGCCGTGGGGCCATGGCTACACCTTC. This translates into CASSQDNRPWGHGYTF.